The clone carrying this T cell receptor beta chain has just a few counts. Its target is not known. This sample was taken from a study of PD-L1 blockade in urothelial cancer. Points from the study as a whole: Durable-benefit patients expanded tumor-associated blood clones more at 3 weeks.

The investigators introduced synthetic TCR analog templates into each PCR as spikes. Here immunoSEQ multiplex PCR was the method, and the copy in TCRdb shows in-frame clones only, minus some. The sample records 65,000 to 85,000 clones, under 95% being singletons. Time point reported: peripheral blood 6 weeks after treatment start. All patients carried locally advanced or metastatic urothelial carcinoma. Per patient, between 1 and 8 samples were collected at pretreatment and on-treatment time points. Trimming took 1 base from V and 7 from J, leaving 11 bases between them. The CDR3 totals 14 residues. CDR1 LGHNA and CDR2 YNFKEQ come from the germline V gene.

The chain joins TRBV4-2 to TRBJ2-1; unclear D gene. Sample: PBMCs, taken around atezolizumab (anti-PD-L1) treatment. The TCR was taken from an elderly woman with urothelial cancer. The CDR3 DNA sequence: TGTGCCAGCAGCCAAGCGCCGGTGCTGAATGAGCAGTTCTTC. Translation: CASSQAPVLNEQFF.